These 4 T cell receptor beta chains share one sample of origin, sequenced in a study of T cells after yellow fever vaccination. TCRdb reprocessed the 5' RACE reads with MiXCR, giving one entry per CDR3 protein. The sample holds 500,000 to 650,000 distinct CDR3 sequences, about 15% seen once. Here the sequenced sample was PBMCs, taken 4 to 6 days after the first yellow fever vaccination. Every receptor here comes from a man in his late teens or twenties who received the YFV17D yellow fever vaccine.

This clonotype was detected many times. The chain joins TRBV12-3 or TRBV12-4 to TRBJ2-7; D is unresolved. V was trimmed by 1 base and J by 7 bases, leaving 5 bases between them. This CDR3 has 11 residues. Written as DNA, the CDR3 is TGTGCCAGCAGTTTAGGGTCGGAGCAGTACGTC. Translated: CASSLGSEQYV.

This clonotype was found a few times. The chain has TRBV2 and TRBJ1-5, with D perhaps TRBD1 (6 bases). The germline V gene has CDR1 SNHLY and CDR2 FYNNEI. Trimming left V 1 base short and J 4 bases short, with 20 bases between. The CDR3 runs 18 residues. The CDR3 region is CASSEVRSRGKENQPQHF. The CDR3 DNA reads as TGTGCCAGCAGTGAAGTTCGGTCCAGGGGTAAGGAAAATCAGCCCCAGCATTTT.

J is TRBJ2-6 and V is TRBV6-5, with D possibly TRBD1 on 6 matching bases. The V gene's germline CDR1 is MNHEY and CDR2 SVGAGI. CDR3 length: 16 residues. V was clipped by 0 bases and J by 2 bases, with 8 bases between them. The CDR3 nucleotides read TGTGCCAGCAGTTACTCAGGACAGACTGGGGCCAACGTCCTGACTTTC. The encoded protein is CASSYSGQTGANVLTF.

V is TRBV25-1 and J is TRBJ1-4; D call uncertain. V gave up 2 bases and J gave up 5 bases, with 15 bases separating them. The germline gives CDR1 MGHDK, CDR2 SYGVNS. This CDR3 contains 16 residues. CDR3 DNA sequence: TGTGCCAGCAGTGAAGCCGACCCCGCCTGGAATGAAAAACTGTTTTTT. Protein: CASSEADPAWNEKLFF. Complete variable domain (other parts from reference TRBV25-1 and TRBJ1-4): EADIYQTPRYLVIGTGKKITLECSQTMGHDKMYWYQQDPGMELHLIHYSYGVNSTEKGDLSSESTVSRIRTEHFPLTLESARPSHTSQYLCASSEADPAWNEKLFFGSGTQLSVL.